This section outlines one T cell receptor beta chain sequence together with its context. The antigen remains undetermined. This table comes from immunoSEQ multiplex PCR, and its TCRdb copy is limited to in-frame clones, with some not included. The profile shows about 88,000 clones, over 75% of them singletons. The data belong to a study of a mutant IDH1 vaccine in newly diagnosed glioma. Study-wide background: Sex among treated patients split about 60% male, around 38% female; mean age was roughly 40 years. Most patients had radiochemotherapy with temozolomide before enrollment; others had one alone. General observations from the study: Among all patients, vaccine-induced immune responses occurred in roughly 95%.

This sample's time point: baseline, week 1 (first vaccination visit). As for treatment: pre-vaccination baseline after standard-of-care therapy. Donors had new WHO grade 3 or 4 IDH1-mutant, ATRX-lost astrocytomas. CDR1 is SQVTM, CDR2 ANQGSEA, per germline. V was shortened by 3 bases and J by 5 bases, with 10 bases between the two germline ends. CDR3 length: 12 amino acids. The receptor was isolated from a man in his forties or fifties with glioma. Some clones in this sample may be carry-over from other donors' samples. The chain is built from TRBV29-1 and TRBJ2-5; D remains unclear. The sample consisted of PBMCs, taken from a glioma patient treated with radiotherapy, temozolomide or both. CDR3 protein: CSVDVNTETQYF. CDR3 coding DNA: TGCAGCGTTGACGTGAATACGGAGACCCAGTACTTC.